This TCR beta chain originates from a study of T cells in Graves' hyperthyroidism and ophthalmopathy. As for the study in general: The initial diagnosis was the point when peripheral blood was collected, ahead of any treatment.

RNA transcripts served as the template for amplifying TCR beta CDR3 regions. RT-PCR in the first round (using the HTBI primer set) targeted the TCR CDR3. TCRdb used MiXCR to reprocess the multiplex PCR reads, holding one entry per CDR3 protein. The sample holds under 650,000 distinct CDR3 sequences, about 16% seen once. With respect to this clonotype: Its antigen is not identified.

Researchers defined stable Graves' hyperthyroidism as no ophthalmopathy progression within 18 months. Clinical symptoms, serum thyroxine, TRAb, thyroid ultrasound and orbital computed tomography established diagnosis. Study-level points and caveats: Among clonotypes expanded in thyroid above 0.001, most were also found in blood.

Germline-derived CDR1 and CDR2 are SGHTA and FQGTGA. The V segment lost 5 bases and the J segment 7 bases; nucleotides outside the gene matches: 9. The CDR3 runs to 17 residues. The sample taken for sequencing was blood. The receptor was isolated from a woman younger than 45 with Graves' hyperthyroidism. This sequence joins TRBV7-3 and TRBJ2-2; the match to TRBD2 covers 14 bases. CDR3 in DNA: TGTGCCAGCAGCCCCCGACTAGCGGGAGGGTACGGCGGGGAGCTGTTTTTT. Translated: CASSPRLAGGYGGELFF.